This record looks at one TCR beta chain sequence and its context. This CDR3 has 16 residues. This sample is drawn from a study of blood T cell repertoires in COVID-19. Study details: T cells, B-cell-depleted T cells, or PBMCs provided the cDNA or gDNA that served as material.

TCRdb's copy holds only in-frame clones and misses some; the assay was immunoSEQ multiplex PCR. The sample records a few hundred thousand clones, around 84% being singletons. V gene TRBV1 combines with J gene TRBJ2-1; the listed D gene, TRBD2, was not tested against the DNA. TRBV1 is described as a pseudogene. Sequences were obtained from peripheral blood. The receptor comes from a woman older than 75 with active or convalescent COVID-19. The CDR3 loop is CTSSQLAAPFYNEQFF. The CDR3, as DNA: TGCACCAGCAGCCAGTTAGCGGCCCCCTTCTACAATGAGCAGTTCTTC.